These 14 T cell receptor beta chains originate from one sample sequenced in a study of shared clonotypes between healthy human individuals. CD8 cells classed as naive were CD45RO-negative and positively selected for CCR7, excluding terminally differentiated effector memory CD45RA+ cells. Clones were read by immunoSEQ multiplex PCR, and TCRdb kept only the in-frame ones, dropping some. The top ten hold roughly 1.8% of the sample, which has millions of clones, 90% to 95% seen once. The sequencing sample was made of naive CD8+ T cells from PBMCs. These receptors all come from a man between 18 and 29 years old in good health. Some clones in this sample may be carry-over from other donors' samples.

The chain couples TRBV5-8 to TRBJ1-2; 7 bases are a match to TRBD1. Germline V gene lookup returns CDR1 SGHTS and CDR2 YDEGEE. Trimming took 2 bases from V and 8 from J; bases not matched to a gene: 9. This CDR3 is built from 14 residues. The CDR3 DNA is TGTGCCAGCAGCTTAAGAACAGGGGTTGGCGGCTACACCTTC. Translating it yields CASSLRTGVGGYTF.

The chain combines TRBV2 with TRBJ2-2, with D unclear. The germline V gene encodes CDR1 SNHLY and CDR2 FYNNEI. There are 15 residues in the CDR3. V gave up 3 bases and J gave up 5 bases, with 13 bases separating them. In nucleotides, the CDR3 is TGTGCCAGCAGTGACCAGTATGGTTGGACCGGGGAGCTGTTTTTT. It yields the protein CASSDQYGWTGELFF.

V usage is TRBV28 and J usage is TRBJ2-5; 10 nucleotides agree with TRBD1. The CDR3 runs to 16 residues. After removal of 8 bases from V and 0 bases from J, the junction contained 9 bases not matched to a gene. CDR1 MDHEN and CDR2 SYDVKM come from the germline V gene. CDR3 in DNA: TGTGCCAGCCGGGACAGGGGTGTCGGGTACCAAGAGACCCAGTACTTC. It translates to CASRDRGVGYQETQYF.

This chain links TRBV10-2 with TRBJ1-1, with no clear D. Per germline, CDR1 WSHSY and CDR2 SAAADI. V was clipped by 0 bases and J by 10 bases, with 9 bases between them. The CDR3 consists of 12 residues. The CDR3 protein is CASSESRVGAFF. For the CDR3, the DNA is TGCGCCAGCAGTGAGTCCCGGGTAGGAGCTTTCTTT.

The chain links TRBV27 to TRBJ2-6, with D possibly called TRBD1 or TRBD2 (5 bases each). V was trimmed by 5 bases and J by 0 bases, leaving 14 bases between them. Germline lookup yields CDR1 MNHEY and CDR2 SMNVEV (reference sequence). This CDR3 is 17 amino acids long. The CDR3 here is CASSHRDAISGANVLTF. The CDR3 coding sequence is TGTGCCAGCAGTCACCGGGACGCGATCTCTGGGGCCAACGTCCTGACTTTC. The full variable domain, in which reference TRBV27 and TRBJ2-6 provide the parts outside the CDR3, is EAQVTQNPRYLITVTGKKLTVTCSQNMNHEYMSWYRQDPGLGLRQIYYSMNVEVTDKGDVPEGYKVSRKEKRNFPLILESPSPNQTSLYFCASSHRDAISGANVLTFGAGSRLTVL.

The chain links TRBV5-4 to TRBJ2-2; D may be TRBD1 or TRBD2 (5 bases each). In germline, CDR1 is SGHNT, CDR2 YYREEE (reference sequence). Trimming removed 0 bases at V and 4 bases at J, with 10 bases between. The CDR3 runs 15 residues. CDR3: CASSLGGVGTGELFF. CDR3 sequence (DNA): TGTGCCAGCAGCTTGGGAGGGGTGGGCACCGGGGAGCTGTTTTTT.

The chain joins TRBV30 to TRBJ2-7, with D possibly matching TRBD2 (5 bases). The V end was cut by 3 bases, the J end by 5 bases, with 14 bases between. Germline V lookup: CDR1 GTSNPN, CDR2 SVGIG (reference sequence). This CDR3 is built from 13 residues. The CDR3 protein is CAWRVRGSHEQYF. The DNA for the CDR3 is TGTGCCTGGAGGGTTAGAGGGAGTCACGAGCAGTACTTC.

This chain joins TRBV6-6 and TRBJ2-2, with D possibly called TRBD1 or TRBD2 (5 bases each). Germline V gives CDR1 MNHNY, CDR2 SVGAGI (reference sequence). V was pared by 5 bases and J by 6 bases, with 13 bases between. This CDR3 contains 14 residues. CDR3 residues: CASSPLGTAGELFF. The DNA of the CDR3 is TGTGCCAGCAGTCCCCTAGGGACCGCCGGGGAGCTGTTTTTT.

Comments on this clone: The sample contains more than one DNA sequence encoding this CDR3. The chain carries TRBV27 and TRBJ2-7; D uncertain. The V end was cut by 3 bases, the J end by 0 bases, with 9 bases between. Germline V gives CDR1 MNHEY, CDR2 SMNVEV (reference sequence). This CDR3 has 14 residues. CDR3 coding DNA: TGTGCCAGCAGTTTTATTGGATCCTCCTACGAGCAGTACTTC. Amino acid sequence: CASSFIGSSYEQYF.

Here the CDR3 DNA reads TGCGCCAGCAGCCCCTTGGGGGGGCTCTATCAAGAGACCCAGTACTTC. Translating gives CASSPLGGLYQETQYF. V gene TRBV4-3 combines with J gene TRBJ2-5, with a possible D match to TRBD2 (7 bases). The V end lost 4 bases, the J end lost 2 bases, and 17 bases lay between the germline ends. The CDR3 runs 16 residues. Germline V gene data show CDR1 as LGHNA and CDR2 as YSLEER.

The count of this clone is one. The chain has TRBV19 and TRBJ2-3; tentative D call: TRBD1 (5 bases). Germline-derived CDR1 and CDR2 are LNHDA and SQIVND (reference sequence). Trimming pared 5 bases from V and 6 bases from J, leaving 9 bases between. The length of the CDR3 is 12 residues. The CDR3 protein is CASSWGFDTQYF. In DNA form, the CDR3 reads TGTGCCAGTAGTTGGGGCTTTGATACGCAGTATTTT. Full variable domain (outside the CDR3, taken from reference TRBV19 and TRBJ2-3): DGGITQSPKYLFRKEGQNVTLSCEQNLNHDAMYWYRQDPGQGLRLIYYSQIVNDFQKGDIAEGYSVSREKKESFPLTVTSAQKNPTAFYLCASSWGFDTQYFGPGTRLTVL.

A note on this clone: This sample includes further DNA sequences coding for the same CDR3. The chain carries TRBV5-6 and TRBJ2-7, with D perhaps matching TRBD2 (5 bases). The germline gives CDR1 SGHDT, CDR2 YYEEEE. V dropped 0 bases and J dropped 4 bases, with 5 bases sitting between them. The CDR3 is 12 amino acids. CDR3 in amino acids: CASSLGEYEQYF. CDR3 sequence (DNA): TGTGCCAGCAGCTTGGGGGAGTACGAGCAGTACTTC.

V and J are TRBV9 and TRBJ2-7; 10 bases are shared with TRBD1. Germline values: CDR1 SGDLS, CDR2 YYNGEE. The CDR3 runs 19 residues. V trimming: 2 bases; J trimming: 2 bases; junction bases outside the gene matches: 16. The CDR3 sequence is CASSVGDRGPGRATYEQYF. DNA for the CDR3: TGTGCCAGCAGCGTTGGAGACAGGGGGCCCGGGAGGGCAACCTACGAGCAGTACTTC.

As regards this clone: The sample contains more than one DNA sequence encoding this CDR3. V usage is TRBV9 and J usage is TRBJ2-7; 8 bases align to TRBD2. The CDR3 has 15 amino acids. Germline-derived CDR1 and CDR2 are SGDLS and YYNGEE. Trimming removed 4 bases from V and 1 base from J; junction bases left unmatched: 7. DNA for the CDR3: TGTGCCAGCAGCCCTCGCGGGGGGCCTTCCTACGAGCAGTACTTC. The encoded protein is CASSPRGGPSYEQYF.